The 6 T cell receptor beta chains below all came from one sample that was sequenced in a study of T-cell memory formation after mild COVID-19. TCRdb reanalysed the 5' RACE reads using MiXCR and keeps one entry per CDR3 protein. This table has around 340,000 distinct CDR3 sequences, under 25% appearing once. What was sequenced was PBMCs or a T cell subset sorted from them (not recorded which). These receptors were collected from an adult woman who had mild COVID-19 (a few samples of this study predate the infection). Cell type and time point are not known.

Ten or more counts support this clonotype. The chain carries TRBV5-1 and TRBJ1-1, with D perhaps TRBD1 (5 bases). Trimming pared 5 bases from V and 3 bases from J, leaving 14 bases between. The CDR3 runs 14 residues. CDR1 is SGHRS and CDR2 is YFSETQ in the germline V gene. This chain's CDR3 is CASSRGRDYTEAFF. CDR3 DNA sequence: TGCGCCAGCAGTCGCGGCCGGGACTACACTGAAGCTTTCTTT.

This clonotype was seen a handful of times. This chain links TRBV6-5 with TRBJ2-2, with D perhaps matching TRBD1 (7 bases). Germline loops: CDR1 MNHEY, CDR2 SVGAGI. V lost 4 bases and J 6 bases, leaving 12 bases between the germline ends. The CDR3 is made up of 14 amino acids. For the CDR3, the DNA is TGTGCCAGCAGTTTGGCAGGGGGGTCCGGGGAGCTGTTTTTT. Translated: CASSLAGGSGELFF.

The J gene is TRBJ1-1, the V gene TRBV6-5, with no clear D. The CDR3 totals 15 residues. The germline V and J ends were trimmed by 7 bases and 4 bases, with 19 bases remaining between them. Germline CDR1 MNHEY, CDR2 SVGAGI. CDR3 amino acids: CASNQIGIGGTEAFF. CDR3 bases: TGTGCCAGCAATCAAATCGGGATAGGAGGCACTGAAGCTTTCTTT.

This clonotype was recorded many times. V usage is TRBV7-2 and J usage is TRBJ2-1; D uncertain. Per the germline V gene, CDR1 is SGHTA and CDR2 is FQGNSA. There are 16 residues in the CDR3. Trimming removed 3 bases from V and 3 bases from J, with 15 bases in between. CDR3 in amino acids: CASSFYFSTNYNEQFF. CDR3 DNA sequence: TGTGCCAGCAGCTTTTACTTCTCAACCAACTACAATGAGCAGTTCTTC.

This sequence joins TRBV5-6 and TRBJ2-2, with 8 bases lining up with TRBD1. The CDR3 is made up of 15 amino acids. Unmatched junction bases numbered 5, after V lost 4 bases and J lost 3 bases. Germline V lookup: CDR1 SGHDT, CDR2 YYEEEE. The CDR3 protein is CASSIQGVDTGELFF. The CDR3, as DNA: TGTGCCAGCAGCATACAGGGGGTGGACACCGGGGAGCTGTTTTTT.

This rearrangement joins TRBV7-8 to TRBJ2-1; 15 bases match TRBD2. Germline trimming cut 4 bases from V and 4 bases from J; bases unmatched to any gene: 14. The CDR3 runs 20 residues. Germline-derived CDR1 and CDR2 are SGHVS and FQNEAQ. The CDR3 loop reads CASSSQDSGLAGGLYNEQFF. CDR3 coding DNA: TGTGCCAGCAGCTCCCAGGACAGCGGACTAGCGGGGGGGCTGTACAATGAGCAGTTCTTC.